This T cell receptor beta chain was identified during a study of cytomegalovirus exposure and HLA in healthy donors (dated by TCRdb to about 2017). In the study overall: In an earlier analysis of under 750 of the donors, about 260 Gb of sequence data and approximately 120 million unique TCR beta sequences from roughly 200 million T cells were reported. An early release that covered roughly 600 HLA-typed donors contained about 300 gigabases of sequencing data and tens of millions of unique TCR sequences. The genetic ancestry cluster associated with self-reported Caucasian donors included roughly 84% of the 300 to 450 genotyped donors. The study aimed to test whether cataloging public T cell receptors could reveal signatures of past pathogen exposure. Using immunosequencing, the study profiled T cell repertoires from 550 to 750 subjects and related those repertoires to cytomegalovirus serostatus. In addition to the first cohort of several hundred subjects, a separate validation cohort of 130 or so different subjects was used. To predict cytomegalovirus infection status, the study brought together high-throughput TCR immunosequencing, statistical association of individual TCRs with disease status, and machine learning. A later analysis re-analyzed previously published TCR beta repertoires from hundreds of donors and added high-resolution HLA genotyping to study TCR occurrence patterns. Rather than drawing on any new phenotypic data, the later analysis identified candidate immune exposures from TCR beta sequences and the way those sequences occurred across donors. An earlier analysis of roughly 580 of the donors used high-throughput TCR beta sequencing to judge whether each TCR beta V gene segment behaved as functional or pseudogenic. Donor age, sex, ethnicity and CMV serostatus were collected together with the repertoire data. A later genetic analysis took genome-wide SNP genotypes for about 55% of the 666 donors and used that subset as a discovery cohort. Every discovery cohort repertoire had been produced on one sequencing platform. HLA typing covered class I and class II loci at four-digit resolution. The number of typed donors differed by locus: roughly 620-640 for A, B, C, DRB1 and DQB1; 500 to 550 for DQA1; some 590 for DPA1; and around 450 for DPB1. Four to six DR-DQ haplotypes were handled as single units for association and clustering, since linkage in the cohort was strong. Across some 400 genotyped donors of the cohort, an average of approximately 220,000 unique TCR beta nucleotide sequences per donor were sequenced, and roughly a sixth of those sequences were non-productive.

Study-wide conclusions, independent of this receptor: Strong co-occurrence of HLA alleles, especially DR and DQ, made assigning TCR associations to individual alleles difficult. Some IMGT-functional V segments, including TRBV6-2 and TRBV6-3, could not be told apart with the 87-base-pair reads, so those segments were excluded. Sequencing depth was assumed to be roughly uniform across donors in the presence/absence analyses, though that assumption may not hold. Across donors, most TCR sequences were observed very rarely, whereas some public TCRs were present in many individuals. Because HLA typing was missing for some donors at each locus, association tests included only the typed subset. In a later analysis, the rate of TCR association differed among HLA loci, with DRB1 alleles having the most associated TCRs and HLA-C alleles having the fewest. According to the authors, the approach could potentially be generalized to other disease states and immunological phenotypes. A later analysis found that HLA-associated TCR beta chains were more clonally expanded and had lower generation probabilities than equally common non-associated chains. Most CMV-associated TCR beta chains appeared to be HLA-restricted in a later analysis, and the HLA associations seemed to be driven largely by CMV exposure. A later analysis reported that several top co-occurrence clusters appeared linked to parvovirus B19, influenza, CMV and Epstein-Barr virus. A cluster of highly shared sequence variants was judged likely to be a technical artifact of the sequencing pipeline. In an earlier analysis of some 540 of the donors, most TCR beta V segments appeared in productive rearrangements about 90% or about 30% of the time, broadly matching IMGT annotations. Cytomegalovirus status was reported to be diagnosed by the classifier with high specificity and sensitivity in both the original and validation cohorts. Correlated functional status among segregating V segments might be attributable to linkage disequilibrium, but an unknown experimental factor could not be ruled out. In a later genetic analysis, fewer N-insertions in productive TCRs were reported among donors in an Asian-associated ancestry cluster than the approximately 710-donor mean. This cohort had only TCR beta chains sequenced, and the lack of alpha or paired-chain data limited which features could be detected. Because counts were too low, more than 15 rarely observed V segments, including chromosome 9 orphons, were excluded from the earlier analysis of a few hundred of the donors. In vitro tests confirmed that a few of the cytomegalovirus-associated TCR beta chains recognize cytomegalovirus antigens. In a later analysis, about 16,000 TCR beta sequences were associated with specific HLA alleles at a false discovery rate of 0.05. V-gene and J-gene trimming of TCR beta chains was associated with a missense DCLRE1C variant in a later genetic analysis, and the association was replicated in an independent cohort. CMV serostatus was the only immune exposure information available for the cohort. The study gave a list of 150 to 200 TCR beta chains associated with cytomegalovirus. A further reported finding was that TCR beta sequences accurately predicted the HLA-A and HLA-B alleles for most subjects in the first cohort.

The CDR3, from cysteine to phenylalanine, totals 14 residues. The only DNA kept is the CDR3, 42 bases in frame from the first base. Sequences SGDLS (CDR1) and YYNGEE (CDR2) are obtained from the germline V gene. V is shortened by 4 bases, J by 5 bases, and the region joining them spans 15 bases. In its sample, this clone was seen a few times. Its antigen target is currently unknown. No qualities accompany the bases; no much larger clone lies one base away. The library was built by means of the immunoSEQ multiplex PCR assay. The multiplex PCR relied on a mix of 60 forward primers for TCR Vbeta segments and 13 reverse primers for TCR Jbeta segments. Amplification of the CDR3 region of rearranged TCR beta genes was performed with a multiplex PCR assay on genomic DNA. The Illumina HiSeq System was used to sequence the amplified TCR beta libraries as 87-base-pair reads. As for how the authors treated the data: A later analysis counted about 80 million unique TCR beta chains across the approximately 700 repertoires, and around 9.9 million of these chains were shared by at least two donors. A nearest-neighbor algorithm error-corrected the raw reads and collapsed the reads into unique sequences, merging closely related sequences to remove PCR and sequencing errors. To assign V, D and J gene segments, CDR3 sequences were aligned to IMGT reference sequences. For a sequence to be retained, a match of at least six nucleotides was required to both a V gene segment and a J gene segment. Rearrangements were called productive when the CDR3 lacked stop codons and stayed in frame with V and J; all others were non-productive. CDR3 was defined according to IMGT convention as the region running from the second conserved V-encoded cysteine to the conserved J-encoded phenylalanine. In an earlier analysis of roughly 580 of the donors, sequences lacking an unambiguous match to a single V gene segment were excluded. An earlier analysis of fewer than 750 of the donors classified V segments as functional when productive rearrangements were above 56.7% and as segregating when the standard deviation between donors was above 5%. A statistical classification framework was built for diagnosing cytomegalovirus status from the catalog of TCR beta chain sequences. V and J gene assignment, in a later analysis, came from comparing TCR nucleotide sequences with IMGT/GENE-DB human TR gene sequences. In a later analysis, CDR3 sequences and most-parsimonious VDJ recombination scenarios were assigned using the TCRdist pipeline. In a later analysis, each TCR beta chain was defined by its CDR3 amino acid sequence together with its V-gene family, and reads lacking a unique V-gene family were excluded. In a later analysis, 500 to 700 highly shared, low-generation-probability nucleotide sequences were removed to address suspected cross-contamination and a sequencing artifact. A later analysis calculated a clonal expansion index for each public chain from normalized within-repertoire ranks of inferred template counts. In a later analysis, generation probabilities were computed using a VDJ recombination model fitted to out-of-frame rearrangements, and the results were checked against IGoR. Hypergeometric tests were used in a later analysis to score TCR-TCR, TCR-HLA and TCR-CMV co-occurrence, with a repertoire-size bias correction applied to the TCR pairs. In a later analysis, false discovery rates were estimated by permuting HLA or CMV assignments 20 times. A later analysis grouped co-occurring TCRs with DBSCAN, adding TCRdist sequence similarity when clustering within HLA-allele-positive subsets. Repertoires with fewer than 30,000 or more than 120,000 public chains, plus five repertoires with anomalous nucleotide sharing, were excluded from co-occurrence clustering. The clones in this table, taken by TCRdb from immuneACCESS, are in-frame only. Not every clone is retained; where verified, under half of the shortfall comes from an unresolved V gene, and the cause of the rest is unknown. The DNA was the basis for D and trimming; V, J and clone size are from that table. The sample contains roughly 110,000 clones, 73% of them found a single time. About 8% of the sample lies in the top ten.

The cohort comprised fewer than 750 healthy bone marrow donors. All cohort members were sampled while nominally healthy, although unrecorded immune exposures were likely present. The donor was CMV seronegative and was included in the group of a few hundred seronegative cohort members. Every donor gave a peripheral blood sample, and the peripheral blood mononuclear cells from that sample were used for TCR beta sequencing. The Qiagen DNeasy Blood Extraction Kit was used to extract genomic DNA from the blood cell samples. This chain joins TRBV9 to TRBJ1-1; no D gene can be assigned with confidence. What was sequenced was PBMCs. The origin of this receptor is a man between 25 and 39 years old in good health and CMV-seronegative. The CDR3 amino acid sequence is: CASSPSGRSTEAFF. The nucleotide sequence reads TGTGCCAGCAGCCCCAGCGGCAGGTCGACTGAAGCTTTCTTT.